This TCR beta chain was identified in a study of cytomegalovirus exposure and HLA in healthy donors. Trimming took 4 bases from V and 4 from J; bases not matched to a gene: 9. The germline CDR1 and CDR2 sequences are MGHRA and YSYEKL. The CDR3 contains 15 residues. Notes on this clone: Its antigen is currently unknown.

Study observations and caveats: There were 150 to 200 TCR beta chains listed as cytomegalovirus-associated.

The study ran its PCR with 60 Vbeta and 13 Jbeta primers. Profiling relied on immunoSEQ multiplex PCR, and the TCRdb table lists in-frame clones only, not all of them. The sample lists about 160,000 clones, roughly 85% occurring once. The sample taken for sequencing was PBMCs. This sequence was found in a woman in her fifties or sixties in good health and CMV-seronegative. This chain joins TRBV4-1 and TRBJ2-5, with 7 positions matching TRBD2. CDR3 bases: TGCGCCAGCAGCCTCACCCCGGGGGGTGGAGAGACCCAGTACTTC. Translation: CASSLTPGGGETQYF.